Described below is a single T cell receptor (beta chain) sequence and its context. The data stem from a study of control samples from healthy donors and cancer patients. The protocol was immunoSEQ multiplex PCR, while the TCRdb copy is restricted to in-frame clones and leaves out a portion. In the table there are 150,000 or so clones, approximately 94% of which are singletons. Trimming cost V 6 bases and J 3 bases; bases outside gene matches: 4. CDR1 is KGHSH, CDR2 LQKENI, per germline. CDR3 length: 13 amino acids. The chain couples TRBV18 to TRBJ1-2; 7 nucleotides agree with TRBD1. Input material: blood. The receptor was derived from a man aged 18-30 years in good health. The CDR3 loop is CASSPQGDYGYTF. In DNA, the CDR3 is TGTGCCAGCTCGCCTCAGGGGGACTATGGCTACACCTTC.